The 27 T cell receptor beta chains presented below share a single source sample, sequenced in a study of cytomegalovirus exposure and HLA in healthy donors. This PCR relied on a set of 60 Vbeta primers and 13 Jbeta primers. Method: immunoSEQ multiplex PCR; TCRdb's copy keeps in-frame clones and lacks some. Here the sample spans under 250,000 clones, more than 75% being singletons. The sequenced sample was PBMCs. These receptors were obtained from a girl aged 2 to 9 in good health and CMV-seronegative.

The chain uses TRBV29-1 and TRBJ2-2; tentatively, D is TRBD1 (5 bases). V dropped 4 bases and J dropped 2 bases, with 8 bases sitting between them. Per the germline V gene, CDR1 is SQVTM and CDR2 is ANQGSEA. The CDR3 runs 13 residues. The DNA for the CDR3 is TGCAGCGTTGTGACAGTCAACACCGGGGAGCTGTTTTTT. It codes for CSVVTVNTGELFF.

The DNA for the CDR3 is TGTGCCACCAGCAGAACAAGACAGGGCGGGAGCAATCAGCCCCAGCATTTT. Its protein is CATSRTRQGGSNQPQHF. The V and J genes are TRBV15 and TRBJ1-5, with 7 positions matching TRBD1. The CDR3 is 17 amino acids. CDR1 and CDR2 from the germline V gene are LNHNV and YYDKDF (reference sequence). The V gene end was trimmed by 2 bases and the J gene end by 1 base; junction bases not matched to a gene: 8.

The V gene is TRBV7-9, the J gene TRBJ2-1; 11 bases are a match to TRBD1. The germline CDR1 and CDR2 sequences are SEHNR and FQNEAQ (reference sequence). The CDR3 loop spans 17 amino acids. V lost 5 bases, J lost 0 bases, and 6 bases stayed unmatched. The CDR3 here is CASSDGTGGPSYNEQFF. In DNA, the CDR3 is TGTGCCAGCAGCGACGGGACAGGGGGACCCTCCTACAATGAGCAGTTCTTC.

The chain combines TRBV5-1 with TRBJ2-3, with TRBD2 identical over 8 bases. The germline gives CDR1 SGHRS, CDR2 YFSETQ. The length of the CDR3 is 15 residues. Trimming at V came to 2 bases and at J to 5 bases, leaving 7 bases not matched to a gene. The CDR3 region has the DNA TGCGCCAGCAGCTTCCGGGGGGGGCAGATAGATACGCAGTATTTT. Residues: CASSFRGGQIDTQYF.

The J gene is TRBJ2-1, the V gene TRBV5-1; 10 positions agree with TRBD1. Germline CDR1 SGHRS, CDR2 YFSETQ. Trimming at V came to 6 bases and at J to 7 bases, leaving 4 bases not matched to a gene. CDR3 length: 13 residues. The CDR3 DNA reads TGCGCCAGCACCGGGACAGGGGAAAATGAGCAGTTCTTC. Protein product: CASTGTGENEQFF.

The sample holds one count of this clone. The CDR3, as DNA: TGTGCCAGCAGCTTAGCGGGGACAACTGAAGCTTTCTTT. Translating gives CASSLAGTTEAFF. The chain couples TRBV7-9 to TRBJ1-1; tentative D call: TRBD1 (6 bases). The CDR3 totals 13 residues. Germline-derived CDR1 and CDR2 are SEHNR and FQNEAQ (reference sequence). The germline V and J ends were trimmed by 0 bases and 5 bases, with 7 bases remaining between them. The full variable domain, in which reference TRBV7-9 and TRBJ1-1 provide the parts outside the CDR3, is DTGVSQNPRHKITKRGQNVTFRCDPISEHNRLYWYRQTLGQGPEFLTYFQNEAQLEKSRLLSDRFSAERPKGSFSTLEIQRTEQGDSAMYLCASSLAGTTEAFFGQGTRLTVV.

This chain joins TRBV5-1 and TRBJ1-2; D unclear. Germline CDR1 reads SGHRS; CDR2 reads YFSETQ. The CDR3 is 12 residues long. V dropped 4 bases and J dropped 8 bases, with 12 bases sitting between them. The CDR3 here is CASSLSTWGYTF. CDR3 coding DNA: TGCGCCAGCAGCCTTAGTACGTGGGGCTACACCTTC.

The V gene is TRBV6-5, the J gene TRBJ2-1; D perhaps matches TRBD2 (6 bases). CDR3 length: 13 amino acids. The germline V gene encodes CDR1 MNHEY and CDR2 SVGAGI. Trimming removed 6 bases from V and 6 bases from J, with 12 bases in between. In DNA, the CDR3 is TGTGCCAGCAGGGCCGGGACTCCCAATGAGCAGTTCTTC. This encodes CASRAGTPNEQFF.

The V and J genes are TRBV6-1 and TRBJ1-4, with D tentatively TRBD1 (5 bases). The germline CDR1 and CDR2 sequences are MNHNS and SASEGT. This CDR3 contains 13 residues. V was cut by 7 bases and J by 3 bases, with 9 bases left in between. This CDR3 is CASKATANEKLFF. The CDR3 coding sequence is TGTGCCAGCAAAGCGACAGCTAATGAAAAACTGTTTTTT.

The rearrangement uses TRBV30 and TRBJ1-4; D may be TRBD1 (6 bases). The CDR3 spans 13 residues. V was shortened by 5 bases and J by 2 bases, with 9 bases between the two germline ends. The germline V gene encodes CDR1 GTSNPN and CDR2 SVGIG (reference sequence). The CDR3 DNA reads as TGTGCCTGGGATCAGGGGACTAATGAAAAACTGTTTTTT. It is translated as CAWDQGTNEKLFF.

The gene calls are TRBV10-3 and TRBJ1-1; 10 nucleotides match TRBD1. V lost 6 bases to trimming and J lost 5 bases; unmatched junction nucleotides: 3. CDR1 is ENHRY and CDR2 is SYGVKD in the germline V gene. This CDR3 region has 13 residues. CDR3 loop: CAIRGTGVTEAFF. The DNA of the CDR3 is TGTGCCATCAGGGGGACAGGGGTTACTGAAGCTTTCTTT.

The chain joins TRBV10-3 to TRBJ2-1; 9 nucleotides match TRBD1. This CDR3 is built from 15 residues. Per germline, CDR1 ENHRY and CDR2 SYGVKD. The V gene end was trimmed by 4 bases and the J gene end by 6 bases; junction bases not matched to a gene: 7. CDR3 residues: CAISGPGTGINEQFF. CDR3 DNA: TGTGCCATCAGTGGACCCGGGACAGGGATCAATGAGCAGTTCTTC.

About this clone itself: The identical CDR3 is also encoded by other nucleotide sequences in the sample. This chain uses TRBV5-1 with TRBJ1-2, with D tentatively TRBD1 (5 bases). Germline CDR1 and CDR2: SGHRS and YFSETQ. The CDR3 extends over 14 amino acids. Trimming cost V 0 bases and J 4 bases, with 10 bases left between them. The chain's CDR3 is CASSLGAGGYGYTF. The CDR3 DNA sequence: TGCGCCAGCAGCTTGGGCGCGGGGGGCTATGGCTACACCTTC.

The sample holds a few counts of this clone. The genes are TRBV10-1 and TRBJ1-1; tentative D call: TRBD1 (6 bases). The CDR3 sequence is 19 residues long. V was cut by 4 bases and J by 0 bases, with 24 bases left in between. Germline-derived CDR1 and CDR2 are WNHNN and SYGVQD (reference sequence). The CDR3 DNA reads as TGCGCCAGCAGTGCTTCCAGGGGCCCCGATGCCCCGATGAACACTGAAGCTTTCTTT. Protein: CASSASRGPDAPMNTEAFF.

V and J are TRBV4-1 and TRBJ2-3, with TRBD1 matching over 9 bases. The V gene's germline CDR1 is MGHRA and CDR2 YSYEKL. Trimming at V came to 4 bases and at J to 5 bases, leaving 13 bases not matched to a gene. The CDR3 loop spans 17 amino acids. CDR3 region: CASSPRIGTGRGDTQYF. CDR3 coding DNA: TGCGCCAGCAGCCCTAGGATCGGGACAGGGCGTGGAGATACGCAGTATTTT.

The chain is built from TRBV4-1 and TRBJ2-5, with a possible D match to TRBD1 (5 bases). The CDR3 is made up of 15 amino acids. Deletions cut 0 bases from V and 1 base from J, with 9 bases between. The germline V gene has CDR1 MGHRA and CDR2 YSYEKL. CDR3 residues: CASSQDLGAQETQYF. CDR3 sequence (DNA): TGCGCCAGCAGCCAAGATCTAGGGGCCCAAGAGACCCAGTACTTC.

The rearrangement joins TRBV11-2 to TRBJ2-7, with 11 bases that match TRBD1. V shed 1 base and J 4 bases; nucleotides not matched to a gene: 9. This CDR3 is 17 amino acids long. Looked up from germline, CDR1 is SGHAT and CDR2 is FQNNGV. CDR3: CASSLVGAGTGGYEQYF. The CDR3 DNA sequence: TGTGCCAGCAGCTTAGTCGGGGCCGGGACAGGGGGTTACGAGCAGTACTTC.

On this clone itself: An end of the junction does not agree with germline; a read error may underlie this. This chain uses TRBV7-9 with TRBJ2-7; 9 bases are a match to TRBD2. This CDR3 has 17 residues. Germline CDR1 is SEHNR and CDR2 is FQNEAQ (reference sequence). CDR3 sequence: CSSSLIIVREGSYEQYF. The CDR3 DNA reads TGTTCCAGCAGCTTAATCATAGTGCGGGAGGGCAGTTACGAGCAGTACTTC.

This clone was recorded once. V is TRBV6-1 and J is TRBJ2-3; TRBD1 aligns across 9 bases. Germline lookup yields CDR1 MNHNS and CDR2 SASEGT. This CDR3 comprises 14 residues. Trimming at V came to 7 bases and at J to 3 bases, leaving 5 bases not matched to a gene. As DNA, the CDR3 is TGTGCCAGCATGAGAGGACAGGGGACAGATACGCAGTATTTT. Its translation is CASMRGQGTDTQYF.

This rearrangement joins TRBV23-1 to TRBJ2-5; TRBD2 agrees at 9 bases. TRBV23-1 counts as an open reading frame of uncertain function. The CDR3 covers 16 residues. Unmatched junction bases numbered 13, after V lost 6 bases and J lost 5 bases. Here the CDR3 reads CASSRLSGRDGETQYF. For the CDR3, the DNA is TGCGCCAGCAGCCGCCTTAGCGGGAGAGACGGGGAGACCCAGTACTTC.

The CDR3 region is CASSLVAGGETDTQYF. DNA of the CDR3: TGTGCCAGCAGCTTGGTCGCAGGGGGCGAGACAGATACGCAGTATTTT. The chain combines TRBV5-6 with TRBJ2-3, with 8 bases aligning to TRBD1. V dropped 0 bases and J dropped 3; count of bases not matched to a gene: 6. The CDR3 has 16 amino acids. In germline, CDR1 is SGHDT, CDR2 YYEEEE.

The V gene is TRBV6-5, the J gene TRBJ2-1; TRBD2 aligns across 7 bases. This CDR3 has 13 residues. Germline loops: CDR1 MNHEY, CDR2 SVGAGI. Trimming removed 8 bases from V and 5 bases from J; junction bases left unmatched: 6. CDR3 coding DNA: TGTGCCAGCCTAGGACTAGGGAACAATGAGCAGTTCTTC. Translated, it gives CASLGLGNNEQFF.

This sequence joins TRBV4-1 and TRBJ1-5, with TRBD1 matching over 9 bases. This CDR3 spans 16 amino acids. Trimming at V came to 4 bases and at J to 4 bases, leaving 8 bases not matched to a gene. CDR1 is MGHRA and CDR2 is YSYEKL in the germline V gene. The CDR3 bases are TGCGCCAGCAGCCCCCGGGACAGGGTCGGAAATCAGCCCCAGCATTTT. Translation: CASSPRDRVGNQPQHF.

The J gene is TRBJ2-5, the V gene TRBV27; tentative D call: TRBD2 (6 bases). The CDR3 has 16 amino acids. V lost 7 bases, J lost 5 bases, and 23 bases lay in between. Germline values: CDR1 MNHEY, CDR2 SMNVEV (reference sequence). This CDR3 is CASKSHPATGGETQYF. The CDR3 bases are TGTGCCAGCAAATCCCACCCCGCCACTGGGGGGGAGACCCAGTACTTC.

This chain uses TRBV29-1 with TRBJ2-7; the D gene is possibly TRBD2 (6 bases). Between the trimmed V and J ends, which lost 5 bases and 2 bases, there was a span of 19 bases. The length of the CDR3 is 15 residues. From germline, CDR1 is SQVTM and CDR2 ANQGSEA. CDR3 nucleotide sequence: TGCAGCGTTAGTACTCGGGGGATAGGGACCTACGAGCAGTACTTC. It yields the protein CSVSTRGIGTYEQYF.

V and J are TRBV7-9 and TRBJ1-6; TRBD1 might be the D (6 bases). V was trimmed by 5 bases and J by 4 bases, leaving 15 bases between them. Germline lookup yields CDR1 SEHNR and CDR2 FQNEAQ (reference sequence). The CDR3 totals 16 residues. The CDR3 bases are TGTGCCAGCAGCAGCCGGGACAAGTCGTATAATTCACCCCTCCACTTT. The encoded protein is CASSSRDKSYNSPLHF.

The chain recombines TRBV5-1 with TRBJ2-1, with TRBD2 matching over 14 bases. CDR3 length equals 17 residues. The V and J ends lost 4 bases and 2 bases, in that order; junction bases with no gene match: 5. Germline loops: CDR1 SGHRS, CDR2 YFSETQ. The CDR3 protein is CASSIRTSGGTYNEQFF. The CDR3 bases are TGCGCCAGCAGCATCCGGACTAGCGGGGGGACCTACAATGAGCAGTTCTTC.